A single sample gave rise to the 18 T cell receptor beta chains below, sequenced in a study of blood T cells in healthy people across ages. Together with a sample-barcoded 5' primer, a J-beta primer mix was included in a second PCR lasting about 7 to 12 cycles. MiXCR was run by TCRdb on the 5' RACE reads, yielding one entry per CDR3 protein. The sample has around 1.5 million distinct CDR3 sequences; about 35% are singletons. Sequenced input: blood. These TCRs come from a woman aged 25 to 39 in good health.

This chain links TRBV6-5 with TRBJ2-6, with D perhaps matching TRBD2 (6 bases). The CDR3 extends over 17 amino acids. V was trimmed by 2 bases and J by 0 bases, leaving 11 bases between them. Germline V lookup: CDR1 MNHEY, CDR2 SVGAGI. The CDR3 is CASSYRDGGSGANVLTF. The CDR3 DNA follows: TGTGCCAGCAGTTACCGAGACGGGGGCTCTGGGGCCAACGTCCTGACTTTC.

CDR3 in amino acids: CASRTSGANHEQYF. The CDR3 DNA follows: TGTGCCAGCAGGACCTCAGGGGCTAACCACGAGCAGTACTTC. This chain connects TRBV14 to TRBJ2-7, with a possible D match to TRBD1 (6 bases). Germline CDR1 is SGHDN and CDR2 is FVKESK. V was shortened by 6 bases and J by 5 bases, with 17 bases between the two germline ends. The CDR3 totals 14 residues.

The chain recombines TRBV28 with TRBJ2-1, with a tentative D call TRBD2 (7 bases). The CDR3 runs to 16 residues. Germline V gene sequence: CDR1 MDHEN, CDR2 SYDVKM. V was trimmed by 1 base and J by 10 bases, leaving 20 bases between them. For the CDR3, the DNA is TGTGCCAGCAGTTTATTAAGAACAGGGAGCGGGGAGGAGCAGTTCTTC. Its translation: CASSLLRTGSGEEQFF.

The chain employs TRBV7-9 and TRBJ1-2, with D uncertain. CDR1 SEHNR and CDR2 FQNEAQ come from the germline V gene (reference sequence). The CDR3 sequence is 13 residues long. The V end was cut by 5 bases, the J end by 7 bases, with 14 bases between. The CDR3 is CASSAYGDGGYTF. In nucleotides, the CDR3 is TGTGCCAGCAGCGCATACGGGGATGGTGGCTACACCTTC.

Worth noting for this clonotype: An end of the junction differs from the germline gene, which may be a read error. V usage is TRBV6-1 and J usage is TRBJ2-7; 8 nucleotides agree with TRBD2. CDR3 length: 14 residues. Germline CDR1 reads MNHNS; CDR2 reads SASEGT. CDR3 coding DNA: TGTGCCAGCTCGGGAGGGTATAGCTCCTGCGAGCAGTACTTC. This codes for CASSGGYSSCEQYF.

The chain combines TRBV20-1 with TRBJ1-6; no clear D. Germline V gene data show CDR1 as DFQATT and CDR2 as SNEGSKA (reference sequence). There are 13 residues in the CDR3. V lost 0 bases and J 10 bases, leaving 10 bases between the germline ends. The CDR3 DNA is TGCAGTGCTAGAGATCCCATCGCATCACCCCTCCACTTT. Its translation: CSARDPIASPLHF.

This chain links TRBV6-5 with TRBJ2-7; D remains unclear. Trimming removed 2 bases at V and 5 bases at J, with 16 bases between. Germline V gene data show CDR1 as MNHEY and CDR2 as SVGAGI. This CDR3 spans 15 amino acids. CDR3 region: CASSYTHAYLDEQYF. Written as DNA, the CDR3 is TGTGCCAGCAGTTACACCCACGCTTATCTCGACGAGCAGTACTTC.

CDR3 sequence (DNA): TGTGCCAGCGAGGGCAAGGGATACACAGATACGCAGTATTTT. Its protein product is CASEGKGYTDTQYF. The chain is built from TRBV2 and TRBJ2-3; perhaps TRBD2 as D (5 bases). The germline V and J ends were trimmed by 8 bases and 2 bases, with 14 bases remaining between them. The CDR3 extends over 14 amino acids. In germline, CDR1 is SNHLY, CDR2 FYNNEI.

This clonotype was found many times. The chain couples TRBV7-9 to TRBJ2-7; maybe TRBD2 (5 bases). V lost 5 bases and J lost 0, with 17 bases in between. The length of the CDR3 is 16 residues. Germline values: CDR1 SEHNR, CDR2 FQNEAQ (reference sequence). For the CDR3, the DNA is TGTGCCAGCAGCCCTCCTTCGTTCGGGATCTCCTACGAGCAGTACTTC. Its translation is CASSPPSFGISYEQYF.

CDR3 sequence (DNA): TGTGCCAGCAGTCTAGAACCGGGACTAGATCAATGGGTGCAGTTCTTC. Amino acid sequence: CASSLEPGLDQWVQFF. This chain links TRBV28 with TRBJ2-1; 8 bases fit TRBD2. Germline trimming cut 5 bases from V and 12 bases from J; bases unmatched to any gene: 18. CDR3 length: 16 residues. Looked up from germline, CDR1 is MDHEN and CDR2 is SYDVKM.

V gene TRBV5-6 combines with J gene TRBJ2-3; 10 bases map to TRBD2. V lost 6 bases and J lost 2; bases outside the gene matches: 9. Germline V gives CDR1 SGHDT, CDR2 YYEEEE. This CDR3 contains 16 residues. The CDR3 region is CASTSRAGGSTDTQYF. The CDR3 bases are TGTGCCAGCACATCCCGAGCGGGGGGGTCCACAGATACGCAGTATTTT.

In its sample, this clonotype was seen a few times. The V call is TRBV20-1, the J call TRBJ2-1; D gene ambiguous. The V end lost 0 bases, the J end lost 0 bases, and 6 bases lay between the germline ends. Germline CDR1 DFQATT, CDR2 SNEGSKA (reference sequence). This CDR3 region has 14 residues. The CDR3 region has the DNA TGCAGTGCTAGAGAATTCCGCTCCTACAATGAGCAGTTCTTC. Translated: CSAREFRSYNEQFF.

This clonotype was detected a few times. In nucleotides, the CDR3 is TGTGCCAGCAGCGTAGCTACCCAGGGGGATGAGCAGTTCTTC. It translates to CASSVATQGDEQFF. The J gene is TRBJ2-1, the V gene TRBV9, with 7 bases aligning to TRBD1. The CDR3 length is 14 residues. Germline-derived CDR1 and CDR2 are SGDLS and YYNGEE. Trimming at V came to 0 bases and at J to 8 bases, leaving 5 bases not matched to a gene.

The rearrangement links TRBV7-3 to TRBJ1-5; the match to TRBD1 covers 7 bases. The ends lost 4 bases at V and 2 bases at J; junction bases unmatched: 11. Looked up from germline, CDR1 is SGHTA and CDR2 is FQGTGA. This CDR3 contains 17 residues. CDR3 coding DNA: TGTGCCAGCAGCTCTCCCTCCGAGGGGGCAGGCAATCAGCCCCAGCATTTT. Translating it yields CASSSPSEGAGNQPQHF.

The gene calls are TRBV20-1 and TRBJ2-5; TRBD1 matches at 11 bases. The V gene's germline CDR1 is DFQATT and CDR2 SNEGSKA (reference sequence). This CDR3 comprises 14 residues. Trimming at V came to 5 bases and at J to 6 bases, leaving 8 bases not matched to a gene. In DNA, the CDR3 is TGCAGTGCTGGCCGGGACAGGGGGATGAAGACCCAGTACTTC. Translation gives CSAGRDRGMKTQYF.

The gene calls are TRBV5-1 and TRBJ2-3, with 7 bases matching TRBD2. V lost 1 base and J lost 2; bases outside the gene matches: 7. The CDR3 has 16 residues. CDR1 is SGHRS and CDR2 is YFSETQ in the germline V gene. This CDR3 is CASSLNSGAATDTQYF. As DNA, the CDR3 is TGCGCCAGCAGCTTGAACAGCGGGGCCGCCACAGATACGCAGTATTTT.

This clonotype was recorded many times. The V gene is TRBV3-1, the J gene TRBJ2-6; D not resolved. The V end was cut by 0 bases, the J end by 4 bases, with 4 bases between. The CDR3 loop spans 14 amino acids. Looked up from germline, CDR1 is LGHDT and CDR2 is YNNKEL (reference sequence). The CDR3 coding sequence is TGTGCCAGCAGCCAAGATCCCGGGGCCAACGTCCTGACTTTC. Protein sequence: CASSQDPGANVLTF.

This clonotype turned up a few times. This chain's CDR3 is CASSPRSRDVETQYF. The CDR3, as DNA: TGTGCCAGCAGCCCCCGAAGTCGGGACGTAGAGACCCAGTACTTC. This chain joins TRBV3-1 and TRBJ2-5, with D perhaps assigned TRBD1 or TRBD2 (5 bases each). Germline values: CDR1 LGHDT, CDR2 YNNKEL (reference sequence). CDR3 size: 15 residues. Trimming removed 4 bases from V and 4 bases from J, with 16 bases in between.